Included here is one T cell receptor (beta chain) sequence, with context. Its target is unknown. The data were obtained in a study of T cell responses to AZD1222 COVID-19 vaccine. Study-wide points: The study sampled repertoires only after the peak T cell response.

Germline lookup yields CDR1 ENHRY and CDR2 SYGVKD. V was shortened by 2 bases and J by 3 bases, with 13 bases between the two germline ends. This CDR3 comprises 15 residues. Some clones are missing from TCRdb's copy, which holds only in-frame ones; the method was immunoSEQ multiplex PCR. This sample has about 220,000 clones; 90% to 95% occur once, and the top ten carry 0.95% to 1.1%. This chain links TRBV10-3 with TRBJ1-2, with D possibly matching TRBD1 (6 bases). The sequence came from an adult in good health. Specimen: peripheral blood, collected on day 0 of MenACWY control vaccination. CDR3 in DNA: TGTGCCATCAGTGAGACGGGGGACACATACTATGGCTACACCTTC. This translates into CAISETGDTYYGYTF.